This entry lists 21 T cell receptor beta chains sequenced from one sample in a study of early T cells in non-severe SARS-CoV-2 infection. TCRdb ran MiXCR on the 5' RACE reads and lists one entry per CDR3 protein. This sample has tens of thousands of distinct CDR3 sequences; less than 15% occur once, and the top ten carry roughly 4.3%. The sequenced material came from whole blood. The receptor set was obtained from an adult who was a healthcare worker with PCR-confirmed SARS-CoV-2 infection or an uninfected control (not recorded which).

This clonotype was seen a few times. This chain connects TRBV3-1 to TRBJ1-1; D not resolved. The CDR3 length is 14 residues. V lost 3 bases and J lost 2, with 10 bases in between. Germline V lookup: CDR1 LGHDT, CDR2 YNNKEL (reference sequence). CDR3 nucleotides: TGTGCCAGCAGCCATCCTCCGGGAAACACTGAAGCTTTCTTT. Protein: CASSHPPGNTEAFF.

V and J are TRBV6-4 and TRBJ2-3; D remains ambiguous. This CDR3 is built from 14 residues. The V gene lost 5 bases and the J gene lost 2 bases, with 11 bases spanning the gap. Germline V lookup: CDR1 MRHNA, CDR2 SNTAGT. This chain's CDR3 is CASSSDTHTDTQYF. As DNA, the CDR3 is TGTGCCAGCAGTTCGGATACCCACACAGATACGCAGTATTTT.

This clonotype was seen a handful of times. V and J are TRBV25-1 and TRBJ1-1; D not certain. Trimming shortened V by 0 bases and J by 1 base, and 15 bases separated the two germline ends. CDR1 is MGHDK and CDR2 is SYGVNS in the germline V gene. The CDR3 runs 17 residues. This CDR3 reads CASSEYRSAGRNTEAFF. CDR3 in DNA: TGTGCCAGCAGTGAATATCGTTCGGCGGGCCGGAACACTGAAGCTTTCTTT.

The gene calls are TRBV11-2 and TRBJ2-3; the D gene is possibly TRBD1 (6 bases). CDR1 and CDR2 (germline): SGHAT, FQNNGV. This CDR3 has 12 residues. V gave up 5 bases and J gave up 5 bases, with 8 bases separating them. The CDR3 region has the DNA TGTGCCAGCAGCCGAGGGGGAGATACGCAGTATTTT. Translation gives CASSRGGDTQYF. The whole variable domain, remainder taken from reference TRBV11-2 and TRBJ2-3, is EAGVAQSPRYKIIEKRQSVAFWCNPISGHATLYWYQQILGQGPKLLIQFQNNGVVDDSQLPKDRFSAERLKGVDSTLKIQPAKLEDSAVYLCASSRGGDTQYFGPGTRLTVL.

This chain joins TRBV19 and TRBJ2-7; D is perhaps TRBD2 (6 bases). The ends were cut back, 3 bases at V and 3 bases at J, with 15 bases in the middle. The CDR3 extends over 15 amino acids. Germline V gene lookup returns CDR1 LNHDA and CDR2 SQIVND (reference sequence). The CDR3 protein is CASSIEGQGLYEQYF. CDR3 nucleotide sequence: TGTGCCAGTAGTATCGAAGGGCAGGGACTCTACGAGCAGTACTTC. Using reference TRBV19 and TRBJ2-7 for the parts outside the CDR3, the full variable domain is DGGITQSPKYLFRKEGQNVTLSCEQNLNHDAMYWYRQDPGQGLRLIYYSQIVNDFQKGDIAEGYSVSREKKESFPLTVTSAQKNPTAFYLCASSIEGQGLYEQYFGPGTRLTVT.

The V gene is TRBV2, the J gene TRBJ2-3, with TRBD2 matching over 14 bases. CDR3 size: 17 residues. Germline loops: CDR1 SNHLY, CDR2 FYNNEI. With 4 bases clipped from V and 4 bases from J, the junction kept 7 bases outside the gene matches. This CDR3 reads CASSVGTSGSPSDTQYF. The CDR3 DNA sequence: TGTGCCAGCAGTGTCGGGACTAGCGGGAGTCCGTCAGATACGCAGTATTTT.

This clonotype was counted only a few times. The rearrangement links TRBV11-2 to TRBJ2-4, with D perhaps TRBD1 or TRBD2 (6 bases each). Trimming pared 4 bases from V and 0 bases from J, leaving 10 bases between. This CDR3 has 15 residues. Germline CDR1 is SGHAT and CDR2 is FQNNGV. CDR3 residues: CASSSRGVAKNIQYF. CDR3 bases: TGTGCCAGCAGCTCAAGGGGGGTAGCCAAAAACATTCAGTACTTC.

The CDR3 protein is CASSPMSWDIQYF. The DNA of the CDR3 is TGCGCCAGCAGCCCCATGTCCTGGGACATTCAGTACTTC. This sequence joins TRBV5-1 and TRBJ2-4; D not resolved. The CDR3 runs to 13 residues. The V gene lost 4 bases and the J gene lost 8 bases, with 13 bases spanning the gap. CDR1 SGHRS and CDR2 YFSETQ come from the germline V gene.

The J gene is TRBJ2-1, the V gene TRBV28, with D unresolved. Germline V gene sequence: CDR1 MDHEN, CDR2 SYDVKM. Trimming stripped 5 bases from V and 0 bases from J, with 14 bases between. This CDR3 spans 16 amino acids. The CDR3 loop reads CASSPLERVSYNEQFF. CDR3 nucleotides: TGTGCCAGCAGTCCCCTGGAGCGAGTCTCCTACAATGAGCAGTTCTTC.

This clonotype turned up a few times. CDR3 bases: TGCGCCAGCAGTGATCGCGGGCTTCAAGAGACCCAGTACTTC. Its protein is CASSDRGLQETQYF. The chain couples TRBV10-1 to TRBJ2-5; TRBD2 might be the D (5 bases). The V end was cut by 3 bases, the J end by 2 bases, with 10 bases between. The CDR3 consists of 14 residues. The germline gives CDR1 WNHNN, CDR2 SYGVQD (reference sequence).

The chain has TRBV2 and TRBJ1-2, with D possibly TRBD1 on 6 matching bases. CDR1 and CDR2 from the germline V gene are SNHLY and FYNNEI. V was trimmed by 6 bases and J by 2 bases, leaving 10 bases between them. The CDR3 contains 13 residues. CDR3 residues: CASSLTGNYGYTF. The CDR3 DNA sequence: TGTGCCAGCAGCCTGACAGGAAACTATGGCTACACCTTC.

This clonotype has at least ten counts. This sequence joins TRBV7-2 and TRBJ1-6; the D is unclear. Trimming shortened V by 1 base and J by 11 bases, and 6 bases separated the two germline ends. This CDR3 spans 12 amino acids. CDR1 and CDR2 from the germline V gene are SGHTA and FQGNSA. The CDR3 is CASSLESAPLHF. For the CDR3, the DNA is TGTGCCAGCAGCTTAGAATCTGCACCCCTCCACTTT.

CDR3 protein: CAWRKVRLGTEAFF. The CDR3 nucleotides are TGTGCCTGGAGGAAGGTCCGCCTGGGAACTGAAGCTTTCTTT. This chain links TRBV30 with TRBJ1-1; the D is unclear. V gave up 3 bases and J gave up 5 bases, with 16 bases separating them. CDR3 size: 14 residues. Germline V gene data show CDR1 as GTSNPN and CDR2 as SVGIG (reference sequence).

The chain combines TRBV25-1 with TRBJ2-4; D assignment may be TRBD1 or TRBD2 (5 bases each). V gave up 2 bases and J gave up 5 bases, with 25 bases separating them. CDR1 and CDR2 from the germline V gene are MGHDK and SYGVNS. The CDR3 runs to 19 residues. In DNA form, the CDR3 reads TGTGCCAGCAGTGAACACCGGGACCGGAGAAGCGGAGGCCAAAACATTCAGTACTTC. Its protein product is CASSEHRDRRSGGQNIQYF.

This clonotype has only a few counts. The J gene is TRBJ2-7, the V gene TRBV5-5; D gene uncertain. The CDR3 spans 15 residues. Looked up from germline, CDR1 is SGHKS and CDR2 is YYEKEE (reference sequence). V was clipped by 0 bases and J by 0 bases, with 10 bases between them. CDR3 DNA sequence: TGTGCCAGCAGCTTGGGTCTGGAGAGCTCCTACGAGCAGTACTTC. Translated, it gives CASSLGLESSYEQYF.

For the CDR3, the DNA is TGTGCCAGCAGTTTATGGGGCAGACCGACAGATACGCAGTATTTT. Its protein product is CASSLWGRPTDTQYF. The chain links TRBV27 to TRBJ2-3, with D perhaps TRBD1 (5 bases). The length of the CDR3 is 15 residues. Germline CDR1 is MNHEY and CDR2 is SMNVEV (reference sequence). The V end lost 1 base, the J end lost 3 bases, and 11 bases lay between the germline ends.

The CDR3 spells CSAIPGQGTDTQYF. The CDR3 DNA reads as TGCAGTGCTATCCCGGGACAGGGGACAGATACGCAGTATTTT. This chain connects TRBV20-1 to TRBJ2-3, with TRBD1 identical over 10 bases. Germline V lookup: CDR1 DFQATT, CDR2 SNEGSKA (reference sequence). J lost 3 bases, V lost 4 bases, and 4 bases had no gene match. CDR3 size: 14 residues.

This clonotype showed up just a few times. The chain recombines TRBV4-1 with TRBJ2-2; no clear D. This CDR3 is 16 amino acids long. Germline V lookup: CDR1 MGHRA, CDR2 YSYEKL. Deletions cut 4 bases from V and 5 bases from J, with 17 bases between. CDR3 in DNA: TGCGCCAGCAGCCTGGGCCCAGTGGAGCTTACCGGGGAGCTGTTTTTT. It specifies CASSLGPVELTGELFF.

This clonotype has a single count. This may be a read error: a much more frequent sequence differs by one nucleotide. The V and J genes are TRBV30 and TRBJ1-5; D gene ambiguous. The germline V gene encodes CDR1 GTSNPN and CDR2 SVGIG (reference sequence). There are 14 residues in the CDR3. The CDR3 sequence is CAWSVNLGRQPRHF. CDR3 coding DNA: TGTGCCTGGAGTGTAAATTTAGGAAGGCAGCCCCGGCATTTT.

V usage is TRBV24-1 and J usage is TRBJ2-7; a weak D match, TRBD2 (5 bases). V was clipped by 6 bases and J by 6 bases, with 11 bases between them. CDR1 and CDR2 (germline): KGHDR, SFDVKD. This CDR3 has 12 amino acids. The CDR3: CATSLTGSEQYF. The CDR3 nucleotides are TGTGCCACCAGTCTTACTGGGAGCGAGCAGTACTTC.

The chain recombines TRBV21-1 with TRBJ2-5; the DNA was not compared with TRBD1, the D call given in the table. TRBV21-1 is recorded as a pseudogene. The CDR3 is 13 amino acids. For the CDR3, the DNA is TGTGCCAGCACCCCGGGACACGAAGAGACCCAGTACTTC. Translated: CASTPGHEETQYF.